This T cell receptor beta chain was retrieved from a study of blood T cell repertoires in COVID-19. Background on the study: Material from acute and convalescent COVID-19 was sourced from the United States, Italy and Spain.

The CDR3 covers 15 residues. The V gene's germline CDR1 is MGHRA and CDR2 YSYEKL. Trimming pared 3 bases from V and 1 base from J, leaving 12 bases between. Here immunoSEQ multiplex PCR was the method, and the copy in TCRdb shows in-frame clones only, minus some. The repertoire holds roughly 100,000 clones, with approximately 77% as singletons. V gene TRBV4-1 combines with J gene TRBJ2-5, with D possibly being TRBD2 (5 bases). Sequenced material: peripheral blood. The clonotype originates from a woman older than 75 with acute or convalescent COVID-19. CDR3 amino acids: CASSHAPGFQETQYF. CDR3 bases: TGCGCCAGCAGCCACGCTCCGGGGTTCCAAGAGACCCAGTACTTC.